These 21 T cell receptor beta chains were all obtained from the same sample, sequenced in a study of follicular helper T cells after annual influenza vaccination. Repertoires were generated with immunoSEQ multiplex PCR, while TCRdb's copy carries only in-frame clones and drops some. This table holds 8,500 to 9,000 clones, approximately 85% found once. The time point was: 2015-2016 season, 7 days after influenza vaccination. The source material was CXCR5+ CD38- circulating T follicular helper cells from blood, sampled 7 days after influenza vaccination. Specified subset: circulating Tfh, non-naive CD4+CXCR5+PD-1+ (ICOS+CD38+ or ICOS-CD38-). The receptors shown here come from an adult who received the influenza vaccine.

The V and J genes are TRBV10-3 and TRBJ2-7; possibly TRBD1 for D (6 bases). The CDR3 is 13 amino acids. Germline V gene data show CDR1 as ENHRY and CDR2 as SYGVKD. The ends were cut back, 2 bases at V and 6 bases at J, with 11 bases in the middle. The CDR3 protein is CAISETPRGEQYF. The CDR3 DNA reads TGTGCCATCAGTGAGACCCCCAGGGGCGAGCAGTACTTC.

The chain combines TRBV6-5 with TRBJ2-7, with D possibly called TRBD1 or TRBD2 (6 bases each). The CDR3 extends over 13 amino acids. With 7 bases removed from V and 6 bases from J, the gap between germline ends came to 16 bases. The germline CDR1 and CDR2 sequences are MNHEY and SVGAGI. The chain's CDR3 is CASMQGRAGEQYF. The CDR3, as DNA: TGTGCCAGCATGCAGGGGAGAGCGGGCGAGCAGTACTTC.

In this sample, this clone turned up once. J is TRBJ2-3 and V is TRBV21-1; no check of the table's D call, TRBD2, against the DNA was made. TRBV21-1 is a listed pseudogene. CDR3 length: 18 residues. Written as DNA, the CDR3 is TGTGCCAGCAGCAAAGGGGATCCTAGCGGGGGGGCAGAAGATACGCAGTATTTT. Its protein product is CASSKGDPSGGAEDTQYF.

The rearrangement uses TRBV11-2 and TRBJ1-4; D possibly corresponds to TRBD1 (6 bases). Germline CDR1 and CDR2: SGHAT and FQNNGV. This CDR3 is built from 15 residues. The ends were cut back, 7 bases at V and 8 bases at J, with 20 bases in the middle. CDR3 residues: CASTPTVGQPEKLFF. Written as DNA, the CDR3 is TGTGCCAGCACCCCGACAGTAGGACAGCCCGAAAAACTGTTTTTT. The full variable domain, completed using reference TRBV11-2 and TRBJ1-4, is EAGVAQSPRYKIIEKRQSVAFWCNPISGHATLYWYQQILGQGPKLLIQFQNNGVVDDSQLPKDRFSAERLKGVDSTLKIQPAKLEDSAVYLCASTPTVGQPEKLFFGSGTQLSVL.

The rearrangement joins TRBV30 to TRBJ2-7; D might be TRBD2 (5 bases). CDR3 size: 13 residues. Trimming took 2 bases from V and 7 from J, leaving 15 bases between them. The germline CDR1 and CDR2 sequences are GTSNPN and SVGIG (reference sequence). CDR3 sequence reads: CAWSRGTLGEQYF. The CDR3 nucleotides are TGTGCCTGGAGTCGGGGTACGTTGGGTGAGCAGTACTTC.

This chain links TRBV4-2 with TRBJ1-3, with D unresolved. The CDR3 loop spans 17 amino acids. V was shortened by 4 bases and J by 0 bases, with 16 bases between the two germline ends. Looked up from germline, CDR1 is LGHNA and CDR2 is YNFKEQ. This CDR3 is CASSLNTAIDSGNTIYF. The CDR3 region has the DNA TGTGCCAGCAGCCTTAATACTGCTATAGACTCTGGAAACACCATATATTTT.

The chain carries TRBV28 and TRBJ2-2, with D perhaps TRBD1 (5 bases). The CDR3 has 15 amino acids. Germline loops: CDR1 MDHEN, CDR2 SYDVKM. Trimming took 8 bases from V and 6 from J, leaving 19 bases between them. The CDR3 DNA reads TGTGCCAGCCTGGCGTATTACCAGGGTTCCGGGGAGCTGTTTTTT. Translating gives CASLAYYQGSGELFF.

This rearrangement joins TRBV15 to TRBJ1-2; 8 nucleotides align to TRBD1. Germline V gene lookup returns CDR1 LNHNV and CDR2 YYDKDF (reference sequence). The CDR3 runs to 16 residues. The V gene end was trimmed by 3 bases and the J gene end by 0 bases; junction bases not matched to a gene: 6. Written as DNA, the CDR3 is TGTGCCACCAGCAGCCGGGACAGGACAGCTAACTATGGCTACACCTTC. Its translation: CATSSRDRTANYGYTF.

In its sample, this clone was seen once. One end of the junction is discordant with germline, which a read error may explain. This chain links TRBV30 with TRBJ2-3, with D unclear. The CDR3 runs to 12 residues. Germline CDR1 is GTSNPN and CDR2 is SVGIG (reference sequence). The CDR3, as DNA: TGTGCCTGGAGCTTTAGCAGAGATACGCAGTATTTT. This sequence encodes CAWSFSRDTQYF.

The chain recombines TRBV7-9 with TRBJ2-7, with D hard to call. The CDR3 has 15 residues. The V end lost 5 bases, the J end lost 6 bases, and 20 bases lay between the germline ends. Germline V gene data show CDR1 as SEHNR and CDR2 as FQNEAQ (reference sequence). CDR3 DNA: TGTGCCAGCAGCCCGACGAGCTCAGCCTACGGCGAGCAGTACTTC. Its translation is CASSPTSSAYGEQYF.

Here the CDR3 DNA reads TGTGCCAGCAGCGCTGGGACGGCTCAAGAGACCCAGTACTTC. Encoded protein: CASSAGTAQETQYF. The V and J genes are TRBV5-4 and TRBJ2-5; tentatively, D is TRBD1 or TRBD2 (5 bases each). CDR1 is SGHNT and CDR2 is YYREEE in the germline V gene (reference sequence). Trimming stripped 4 bases from V and 2 bases from J, with 12 bases between. The CDR3 is 14 residues long.

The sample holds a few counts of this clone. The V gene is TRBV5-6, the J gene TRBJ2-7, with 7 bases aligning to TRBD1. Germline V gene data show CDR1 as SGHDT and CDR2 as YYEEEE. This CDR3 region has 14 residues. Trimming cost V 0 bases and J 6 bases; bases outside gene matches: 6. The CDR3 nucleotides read TGTGCCAGCAGCTTGGGCCAGGGGGTAGGCGAGCAGTACTTC. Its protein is CASSLGQGVGEQYF.

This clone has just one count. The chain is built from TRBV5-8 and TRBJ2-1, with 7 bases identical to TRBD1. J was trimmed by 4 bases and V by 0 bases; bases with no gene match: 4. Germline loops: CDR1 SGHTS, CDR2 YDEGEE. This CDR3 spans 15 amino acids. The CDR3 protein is CASSLVGGVYNEQFF. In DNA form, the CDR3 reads TGTGCCAGCAGCTTGGTAGGGGGCGTGTACAATGAGCAGTTCTTC. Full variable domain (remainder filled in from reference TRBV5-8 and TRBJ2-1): EAGVTQSPTHLIKTRGQQATLRCSPISGHTSVYWYQQALGLGLQFLLWYDEGEERNRGNFPPRFSGRQFPNYSSELNVNALELEDSALYLCASSLVGGVYNEQFFGPGTRLTVL.

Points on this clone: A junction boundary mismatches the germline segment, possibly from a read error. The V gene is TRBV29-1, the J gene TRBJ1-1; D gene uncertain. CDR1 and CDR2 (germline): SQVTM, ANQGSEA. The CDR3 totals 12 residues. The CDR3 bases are TGCAACGTTGTTCGCGATGGGACTGAAGCTTTCTTT. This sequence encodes CNVVRDGTEAFF.

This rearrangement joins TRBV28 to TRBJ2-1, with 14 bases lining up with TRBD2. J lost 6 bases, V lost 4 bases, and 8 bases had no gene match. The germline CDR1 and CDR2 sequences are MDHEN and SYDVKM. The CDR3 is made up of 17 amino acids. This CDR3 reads CASSSSTSGGDLNEQFF. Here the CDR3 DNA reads TGTGCCAGCAGTTCGTCGACTAGCGGGGGGGATCTCAATGAGCAGTTCTTC. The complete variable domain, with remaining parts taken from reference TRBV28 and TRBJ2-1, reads DVKVTQSSRYLVKRTGEKVFLECVQDMDHENMFWYRQDPGLGLRLIYFSYDVKMKEKGDIPEGYSVSREKKERFSLILESASTNQTSMYLCASSSSTSGGDLNEQFFGPGTRLTVL.

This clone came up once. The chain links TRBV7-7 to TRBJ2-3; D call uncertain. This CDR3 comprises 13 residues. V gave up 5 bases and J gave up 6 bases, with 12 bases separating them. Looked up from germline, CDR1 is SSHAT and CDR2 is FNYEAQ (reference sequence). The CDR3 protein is CASSPDLADTQYF. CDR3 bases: TGTGCCAGCAGCCCCGACCTTGCGGATACGCAGTATTTT.

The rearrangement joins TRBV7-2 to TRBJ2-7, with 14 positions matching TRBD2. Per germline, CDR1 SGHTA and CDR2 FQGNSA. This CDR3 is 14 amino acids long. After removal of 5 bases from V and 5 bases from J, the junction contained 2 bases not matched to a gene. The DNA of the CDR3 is TGTGCCAGCAGCAGGACTAGCGGGGGGAACGAGCAGTACTTC. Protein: CASSRTSGGNEQYF.

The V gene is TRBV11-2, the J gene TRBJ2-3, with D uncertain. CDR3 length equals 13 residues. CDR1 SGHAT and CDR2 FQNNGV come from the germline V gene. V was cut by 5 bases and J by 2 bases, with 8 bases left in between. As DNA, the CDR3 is TGTGCCAGCAGCCCTTCGTACACAGATACGCAGTATTTT. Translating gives CASSPSYTDTQYF.

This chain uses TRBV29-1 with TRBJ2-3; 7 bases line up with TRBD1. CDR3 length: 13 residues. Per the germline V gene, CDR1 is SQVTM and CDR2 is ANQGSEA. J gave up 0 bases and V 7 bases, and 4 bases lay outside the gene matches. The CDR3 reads CSEGTVSTDTQYF. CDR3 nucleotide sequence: TGCAGCGAAGGGACAGTTAGCACAGATACGCAGTATTTT.

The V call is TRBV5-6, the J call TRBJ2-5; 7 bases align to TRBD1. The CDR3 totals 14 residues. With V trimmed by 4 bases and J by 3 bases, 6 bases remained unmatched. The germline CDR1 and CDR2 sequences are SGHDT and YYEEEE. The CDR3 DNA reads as TGTGCCAGCAGCCAGCTGGACAGGAAAGAGACCCAGTACTTC. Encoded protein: CASSQLDRKETQYF.

The CDR3 DNA is TGTGCCAGCAGCTCGGGACAGGGTAATTCACCCCTCCACTTT. This sequence encodes CASSSGQGNSPLHF. The chain is built from TRBV7-9 and TRBJ1-6, with 9 bases lining up with TRBD1. The germline V gene has CDR1 SEHNR and CDR2 FQNEAQ (reference sequence). V dropped 4 bases and J dropped 6; count of bases not matched to a gene: 1. The CDR3 is made up of 14 amino acids.